The clone carrying this T cell receptor beta chain was counted a single time. Its target is unknown. This entry comes from a study of cytomegalovirus exposure and HLA in healthy donors. Whole-study findings and limits: Analyzed later, most CMV-associated TCR beta chains appeared HLA-restricted.

Primers for the PCR totalled 60 Vbeta and 13 Jbeta. TCRdb keeps only in-frame clones here, not all; method: immunoSEQ multiplex PCR. This table has some 200,000 clones, around 89% appearing once. This TCR was recovered from a woman aged 18-30 years in good health and CMV-seronegative. Sample: PBMCs.

CDR3 residues: CASSLTGGTVQETQYF. The CDR3, as DNA: TGTGCCAGCAGCTTAACGGGCGGGACAGTCCAAGAGACCCAGTACTTC. The chain uses TRBV7-3 and TRBJ2-5; D is perhaps TRBD1 (7 bases). This CDR3 is 16 amino acids long. Trimming cost V 0 bases and J 1 base, with 12 bases left between them. In germline, CDR1 is SGHTA, CDR2 FQGTGA.